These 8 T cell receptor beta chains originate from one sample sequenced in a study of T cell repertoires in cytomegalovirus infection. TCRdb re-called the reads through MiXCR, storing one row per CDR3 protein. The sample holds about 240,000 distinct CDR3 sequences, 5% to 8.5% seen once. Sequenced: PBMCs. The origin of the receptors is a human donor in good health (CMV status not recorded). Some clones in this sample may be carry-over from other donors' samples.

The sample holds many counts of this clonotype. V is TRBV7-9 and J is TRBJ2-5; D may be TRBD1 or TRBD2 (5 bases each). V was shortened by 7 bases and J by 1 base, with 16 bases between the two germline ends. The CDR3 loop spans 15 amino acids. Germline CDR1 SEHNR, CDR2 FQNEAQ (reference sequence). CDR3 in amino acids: CASTEFGGAQETQYF. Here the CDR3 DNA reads TGTGCCAGCACCGAGTTTGGGGGAGCCCAAGAGACCCAGTACTTC.

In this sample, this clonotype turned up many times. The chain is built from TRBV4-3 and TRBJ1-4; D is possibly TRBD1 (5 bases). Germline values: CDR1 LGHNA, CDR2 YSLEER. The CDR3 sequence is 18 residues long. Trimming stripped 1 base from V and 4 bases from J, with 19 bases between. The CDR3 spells CASSQALPPGTFNEKLFF. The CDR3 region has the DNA TGCGCCAGCAGCCAAGCCCTTCCCCCAGGGACTTTTAATGAAAAACTGTTTTTT.

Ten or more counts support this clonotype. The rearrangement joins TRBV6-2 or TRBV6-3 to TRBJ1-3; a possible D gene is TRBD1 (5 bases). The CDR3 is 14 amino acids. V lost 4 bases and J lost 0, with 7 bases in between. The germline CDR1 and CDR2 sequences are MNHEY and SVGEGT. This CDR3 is CASSWGNSGNTIYF. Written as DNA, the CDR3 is TGTGCCAGCAGTTGGGGGAACTCTGGAAACACCATATATTTT.

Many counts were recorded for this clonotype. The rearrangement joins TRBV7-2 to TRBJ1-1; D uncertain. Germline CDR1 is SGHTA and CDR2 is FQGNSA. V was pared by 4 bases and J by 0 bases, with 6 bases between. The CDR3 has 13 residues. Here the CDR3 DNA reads TGTGCCAGCAGCTCAACCTTGAACACTGAAGCTTTCTTT. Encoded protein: CASSSTLNTEAFF.

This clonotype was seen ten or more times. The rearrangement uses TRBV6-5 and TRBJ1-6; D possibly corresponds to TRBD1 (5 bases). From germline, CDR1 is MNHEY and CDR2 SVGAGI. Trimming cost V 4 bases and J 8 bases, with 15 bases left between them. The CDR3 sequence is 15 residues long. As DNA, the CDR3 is TGTGCCAGCAGTTTGAGACAGCGAGATCATTCACCCCTCCACTTT. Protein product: CASSLRQRDHSPLHF.

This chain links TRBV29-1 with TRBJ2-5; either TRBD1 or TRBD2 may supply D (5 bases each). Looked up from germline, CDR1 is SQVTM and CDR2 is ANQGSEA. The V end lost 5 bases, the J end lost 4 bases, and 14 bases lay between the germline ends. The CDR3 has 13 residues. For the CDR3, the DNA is TGCAGCGTTAGTCAGGGTGGGAGAGAGACCCAGTACTTC. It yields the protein CSVSQGGRETQYF.

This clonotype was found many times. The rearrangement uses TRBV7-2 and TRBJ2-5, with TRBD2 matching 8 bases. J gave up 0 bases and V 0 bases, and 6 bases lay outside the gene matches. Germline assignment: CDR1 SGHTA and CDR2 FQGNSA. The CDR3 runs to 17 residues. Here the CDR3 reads CASSLAVAGGHQETQYF. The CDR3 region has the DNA TGTGCCAGCAGCTTAGCGGTCGCGGGGGGTCACCAAGAGACCCAGTACTTC.

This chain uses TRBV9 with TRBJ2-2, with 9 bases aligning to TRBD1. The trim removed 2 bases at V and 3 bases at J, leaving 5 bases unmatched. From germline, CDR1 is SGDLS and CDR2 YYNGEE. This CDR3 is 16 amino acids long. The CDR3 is CASSVTGQGHTGELFF. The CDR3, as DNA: TGTGCCAGCAGCGTTACGGGACAGGGACACACCGGGGAGCTGTTTTTT.